This T cell receptor (beta chain) was profiled in a study of blood T cell repertoires in COVID-19. About the research overall: Samples representing acute and convalescent COVID-19 were sourced from the United States, Italy and Spain. PBMCs, B-cell-depleted T cells, or T cells provided the cDNA or gDNA that made up the material.

Original data processing: Estimates of nucleated cell counts were drawn from the amplification of reference gene primers. Generated by immunoSEQ multiplex PCR, the TCRdb table keeps only in-frame clones and is missing some. For V, J and clone size, that table is used; D and trimming come from the DNA. The sample shows approximately 67,000 clones, less than 95% of them seen only once. Trimming took 0 bases from V and 5 from J; bases not matched to a gene: 10. CDR1 MGHRA and CDR2 YSYEKL come from the germline V gene. CDR3 length: 17 amino acids. This chain uses TRBV4-1 with TRBJ2-3; 8 nucleotides line up with TRBD2. The sample comprised peripheral blood. The TCR was taken from a woman aged 55-69 years with active COVID-19. CDR3 residues: CASSQESWRGAEDTQYF. The CDR3 coding sequence is TGCGCCAGCAGCCAAGAATCATGGCGGGGGGCGGAAGATACGCAGTATTTT.